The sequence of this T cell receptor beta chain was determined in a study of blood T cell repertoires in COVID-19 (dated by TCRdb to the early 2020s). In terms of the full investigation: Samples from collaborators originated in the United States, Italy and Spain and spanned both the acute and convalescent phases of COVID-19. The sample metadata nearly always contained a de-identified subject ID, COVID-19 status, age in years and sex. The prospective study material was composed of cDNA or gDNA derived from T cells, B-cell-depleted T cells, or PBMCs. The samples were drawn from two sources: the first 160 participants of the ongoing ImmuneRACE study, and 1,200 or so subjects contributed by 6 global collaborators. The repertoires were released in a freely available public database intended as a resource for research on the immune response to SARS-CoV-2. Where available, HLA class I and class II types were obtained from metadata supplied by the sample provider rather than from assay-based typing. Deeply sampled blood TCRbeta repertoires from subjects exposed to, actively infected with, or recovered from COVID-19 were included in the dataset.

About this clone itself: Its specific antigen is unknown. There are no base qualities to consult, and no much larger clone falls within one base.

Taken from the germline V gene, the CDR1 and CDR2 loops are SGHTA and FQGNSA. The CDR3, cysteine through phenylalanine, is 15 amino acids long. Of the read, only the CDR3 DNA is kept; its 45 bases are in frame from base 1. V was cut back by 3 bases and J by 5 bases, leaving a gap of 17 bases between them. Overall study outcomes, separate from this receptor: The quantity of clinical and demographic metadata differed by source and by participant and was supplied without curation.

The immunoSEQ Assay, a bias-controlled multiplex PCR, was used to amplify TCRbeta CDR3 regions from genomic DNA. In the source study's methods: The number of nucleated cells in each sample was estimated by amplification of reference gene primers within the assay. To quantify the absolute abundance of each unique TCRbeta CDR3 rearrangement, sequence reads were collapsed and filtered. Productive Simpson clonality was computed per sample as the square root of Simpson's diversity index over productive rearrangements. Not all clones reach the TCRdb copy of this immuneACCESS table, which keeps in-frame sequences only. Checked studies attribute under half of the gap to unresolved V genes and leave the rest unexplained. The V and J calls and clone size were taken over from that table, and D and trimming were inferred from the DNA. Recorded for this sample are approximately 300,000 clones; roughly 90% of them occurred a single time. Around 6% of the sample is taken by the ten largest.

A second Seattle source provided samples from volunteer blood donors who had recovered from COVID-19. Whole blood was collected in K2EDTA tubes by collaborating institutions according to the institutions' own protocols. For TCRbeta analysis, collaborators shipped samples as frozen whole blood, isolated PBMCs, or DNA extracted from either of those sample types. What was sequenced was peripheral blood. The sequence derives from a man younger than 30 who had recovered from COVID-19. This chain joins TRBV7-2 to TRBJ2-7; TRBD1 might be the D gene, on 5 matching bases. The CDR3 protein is CASSLTWTLFDEQYF. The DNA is TGTGCCAGCAGCTTGACCTGGACACTTTTTGACGAGCAGTACTTC. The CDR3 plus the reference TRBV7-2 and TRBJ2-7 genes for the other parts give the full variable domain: GAGVSQSPSNKVTEKGKDVELRCDPISGHTALYWYRQSLGQGLEFLIYFQGNSAPDKSGLPSDRFSAERTGGSVSTLTIQRTQQEDSAVYLCASSLTWTLFDEQYFGPGTRLTVT.